Presented here are 3 T cell receptor beta chains from one specimen sequenced in a study of T-cell memory formation after mild COVID-19. TCRdb processed the 5' RACE reads anew with MiXCR; each CDR3 protein has one entry. Of roughly 250,000 distinct CDR3 sequences listed, roughly 17% are singletons. The sequenced sample was PBMCs or a T cell subset sorted from them (not recorded which). The receptors shown here come from a young man who had mild COVID-19 (a few samples of this study predate the infection). Cell type and time point are not known.

This clonotype was recorded a few times. The chain is built from TRBV12-3 or TRBV12-4 and TRBJ1-5; possible D gene TRBD1, 6 bases. This CDR3 spans 15 amino acids. V was shortened by 1 base and J by 5 bases, with 12 bases between the two germline ends. CDR3 protein: CASSLETGTHQPQHF. The DNA of the CDR3 is TGTGCCAGCAGTTTAGAGACAGGTACACATCAGCCCCAGCATTTT.

In the case of this clonotype: Just one base apart from a much larger clone, this may be a read error. The chain joins TRBV5-5 to TRBJ2-7; D is perhaps TRBD1 or TRBD2 (5 bases each). V was pared by 4 bases and J by 0 bases, with 8 bases between. This CDR3 has 13 residues. Germline CDR1 reads SGHKS; CDR2 reads YYEKEE (reference sequence). CDR3 amino acids: CASSGGPSYEQYF. In nucleotides, the CDR3 is TGTGCCAGCAGCGGGGGACCCTCCTACGAGCAGTACTTC.

The chain is built from TRBV12-3 or TRBV12-4 and TRBJ2-6, with D uncertain. The CDR3 loop spans 14 amino acids. Deletions cut 8 bases from V and 0 bases from J, with 8 bases between. The CDR3, as DNA: TGTGCCAGCGTCAGACCCTCTGGGGCCAACGTCCTGACTTTC. Translated, it gives CASVRPSGANVLTF.